Sequencing of this T cell receptor beta chain was carried out in a study of CD8 T cells in Susac syndrome. Study-wide background: At blood draw, Susac syndrome patients were therapy-naive, on corticosteroids, or on intravenous immunoglobulin alone.

RNA, at roughly 0.5 to 1 ug, was reverse transcribed with random hexamers. TCRdb recomputed calls from the immunoSEQ multiplex PCR reads with MiXCR, one row per CDR3 protein. The repertoire consists of some 97,000 distinct CDR3 sequences, with around 96% occurring once and the leading ten covering more than 0.3%. The CDR3 loop spans 18 amino acids. Germline V gene lookup returns CDR1 LGHNA and CDR2 YNFKEQ. Germline trimming cut 4 bases from V and 6 bases from J; bases unmatched to any gene: 14. The rearrangement joins TRBV4-2 to TRBJ2-3; TRBD2 aligns across 12 bases. Source material: CD8+ T cells from PBMCs. The receptor's source is a human donor with Susac syndrome. The CDR3 nucleotides read TGTGCCAGCAGCCCAACGACTAGCGGGGGCCCCGGGTCGGATACGCAGTATTTT. Its protein is CASSPTTSGGPGSDTQYF.